The 19 T cell receptor beta chains below all came from one sample that was sequenced in a study of radiation and T cells in renal cell carcinoma. Time point in this sample: blood 4 weeks post-SBRT, at nephrectomy. Noted treatment: 15 Gy SBRT to primary tumor, nephrectomy 4 weeks later. The data were produced by immunoSEQ multiplex PCR, yet TCRdb's version contains in-frame clones alone and is incomplete. Among under 100,000 clones listed, approximately 86% were seen once. The source material was blood, sampled from a patient whose treatment included radiotherapy and nephrectomy. Source of these receptors: a man in his fifties with renal cell carcinoma.

Turning to this clone: Other DNA sequences of this sample code for an identical CDR3. This chain connects TRBV27 to TRBJ1-4, with TRBD1 matching over 8 bases. The CDR3 covers 14 residues. Germline V gene sequence: CDR1 MNHEY, CDR2 SMNVEV (reference sequence). The junction had 3 bases not matched to a gene; V was cut back by 2 bases and J by 7 bases. The chain's CDR3 is CASSLDRGGEKLFF. CDR3 nucleotide sequence: TGTGCCAGCAGTTTAGACAGGGGAGGTGAAAAACTGTTTTTT.

The chain combines TRBV20-1 with TRBJ2-3, with D perhaps matching TRBD1 (5 bases). Germline values: CDR1 DFQATT, CDR2 SNEGSKA (reference sequence). The V end lost 6 bases, the J end lost 4 bases, and 8 bases lay between the germline ends. This CDR3 comprises 11 residues. DNA of the CDR3: TGCAGTGCCAGGGTCGCAGATACGCAGTATTTT. Translating it yields CSARVADTQYF.

The rearrangement joins TRBV19 to TRBJ1-1; a weak D match, TRBD1 (5 bases). CDR3 length: 13 amino acids. CDR1 is LNHDA and CDR2 is SQIVND in the germline V gene (reference sequence). V shed 5 bases and J shed 1 base, with 8 bases lying between them. As DNA, the CDR3 is TGTGCCAGTAGTGTGGACACGAACACTGAAGCTTTCTTT. It translates to CASSVDTNTEAFF. Supplemented by reference TRBV19 and TRBJ1-1, the full variable domain reads DGGITQSPKYLFRKEGQNVTLSCEQNLNHDAMYWYRQDPGQGLRLIYYSQIVNDFQKGDIAEGYSVSREKKESFPLTVTSAQKNPTAFYLCASSVDTNTEAFFGQGTRLTVV.

The chain couples TRBV6-5 to TRBJ1-4; TRBD1 agrees at 9 bases. The germline V gene encodes CDR1 MNHEY and CDR2 SVGAGI. The trim removed 5 bases at V and 5 bases at J, leaving 3 bases unmatched. The CDR3 has 14 amino acids. CDR3 region: CASSRQGGNEKLFF. DNA of the CDR3: TGTGCCAGCAGTCGACAGGGGGGAAATGAAAAACTGTTTTTT.

This chain joins TRBV19 and TRBJ2-5; maybe TRBD1 (6 bases). The germline V gene encodes CDR1 LNHDA and CDR2 SQIVND (reference sequence). V gave up 4 bases and J gave up 1 base, with 10 bases separating them. The CDR3 covers 14 residues. CDR3 sequence: CASSTGQFQETQYF. In DNA, the CDR3 is TGTGCCAGTAGTACGGGACAATTCCAAGAGACCCAGTACTTC.

The CDR3 nucleotides read TGTGCCAGCAGTGATGAGGGGGAGCATGATGAAGCTTTCTTT. This translates into CASSDEGEHDEAFF. The chain carries TRBV2 and TRBJ1-1; TRBD1 might be the D (6 bases). This CDR3 is built from 14 residues. Germline V gives CDR1 SNHLY, CDR2 FYNNEI. Trimming removed 3 bases at V and 7 bases at J, with 15 bases between. The whole variable domain, remainder taken from reference TRBV2 and TRBJ1-1, is EPEVTQTPSHQVTQMGQEVILRCVPISNHLYFYWYRQILGQKVEFLVSFYNNEISEKSEIFDDQFSVERPDGSNFTLKIRSTKLEDSAMYFCASSDEGEHDEAFFGQGTRLTVV.

V usage is TRBV30 and J usage is TRBJ1-3; 8 bases match TRBD1. CDR1 is GTSNPN, CDR2 SVGIG, per germline (reference sequence). This CDR3 contains 14 residues. Trimming cost V 5 bases and J 3 bases; bases outside gene matches: 6. CDR3 loop: CAWQQGVVGNTIYF. Written as DNA, the CDR3 is TGTGCCTGGCAACAGGGGGTAGTTGGAAACACCATATATTTT.

J is TRBJ2-7 and V is TRBV27; possible D gene TRBD1, 6 bases. V was pared by 11 bases and J by 3 bases, with 20 bases between. Germline loops: CDR1 MNHEY, CDR2 SMNVEV (reference sequence). The CDR3 consists of 14 residues. DNA of the CDR3: TGTGCCCAAAACAGGGTGAGTAGTCTCTACGAGCAGTACTTC. Translation gives CAQNRVSSLYEQYF.

This chain joins TRBV11-3 and TRBJ2-1, with 8 bases that match TRBD1. The V gene end was trimmed by 4 bases and the J gene end by 2 bases; junction bases not matched to a gene: 4. Per the germline V gene, CDR1 is SGHNT and CDR2 is YENEEA. The CDR3 spans 15 residues. CDR3 in amino acids: CASSSKTGAYNEQFF. As DNA, the CDR3 is TGTGCCAGCAGCTCCAAGACAGGGGCCTACAATGAGCAGTTCTTC.

J is TRBJ1-5 and V is TRBV30; D remains ambiguous. CDR1 GTSNPN and CDR2 SVGIG come from the germline V gene (reference sequence). The CDR3 extends over 14 amino acids. The V end lost 0 bases, the J end lost 4 bases, and 10 bases lay between the germline ends. The CDR3 spells CAWSVKQKNQPQHF. The CDR3 region has the DNA TGTGCCTGGAGTGTAAAACAGAAGAATCAGCCCCAGCATTTT.

This chain uses TRBV27 with TRBJ2-3; D is perhaps TRBD1 or TRBD2 (5 bases each). V was pared by 2 bases and J by 0 bases, with 12 bases between. The CDR3 consists of 16 residues. Germline-derived CDR1 and CDR2 are MNHEY and SMNVEV (reference sequence). The CDR3 DNA sequence: TGTGCCAGCAGTTTACAAGGTGGGGGTAGCACAGATACGCAGTATTTT. Translated, it gives CASSLQGGGSTDTQYF.

The chain is built from TRBV7-9 and TRBJ2-1, with 8 bases that match TRBD2. CDR1 SEHNR and CDR2 FQNEAQ come from the germline V gene (reference sequence). This CDR3 region has 18 residues. Unmatched junction bases numbered 18, after V lost 7 bases and J lost 4 bases. The CDR3 DNA follows: TGTGCCAGCAAGGACGAGGAGCGGGGGCGTACTATTTACAATGAGCAGTTCTTC. This gives the protein CASKDEERGRTIYNEQFF.

The CDR3 sequence: CASSYVGRGYTF. The DNA of the CDR3 is TGTGCCAGCAGTTACGTGGGTAGGGGCTACACCTTC. The rearrangement links TRBV6-5 to TRBJ1-2; no reliable D call. V lost 2 bases to trimming and J lost 8 bases, with 9 bases between them. In germline, CDR1 is MNHEY, CDR2 SVGAGI. The length of the CDR3 is 12 residues.

The chain joins TRBV5-4 to TRBJ1-2; D may be TRBD1 (5 bases). V was cut by 4 bases and J by 2 bases, with 18 bases left in between. From germline, CDR1 is SGHNT and CDR2 YYREEE (reference sequence). The CDR3 runs 16 residues. CDR3 bases: TGTGCCAGCAGCGCGAGAAGGACCGGACAAAACTATGGCTACACCTTC. Its translation: CASSARRTGQNYGYTF.

The CDR3 is CASSSAGTGYGYTF. CDR3 in DNA: TGTGCCAGCAGCTCTGCCGGGACAGGGTATGGCTACACCTTC. The chain has TRBV5-8 and TRBJ1-2, with 9 nucleotides matching TRBD1. Germline trimming cut 3 bases from V and 5 bases from J; bases unmatched to any gene: 5. Germline V gene data show CDR1 as SGHTS and CDR2 as YDEGEE. This CDR3 has 14 residues. The full variable domain, its missing parts supplied by reference TRBV5-8 and TRBJ1-2, is EAGVTQSPTHLIKTRGQQATLRCSPISGHTSVYWYQQALGLGLQFLLWYDEGEERNRGNFPPRFSGRQFPNYSSELNVNALELEDSALYLCASSSAGTGYGYTFGSGTRLTVV.

This clone was seen more than once but under ten times. The genes are TRBV7-9 and TRBJ2-2; D is perhaps TRBD2 (6 bases). This CDR3 is 13 amino acids long. V lost 4 bases and J lost 4, with 7 bases in between. Looked up from germline, CDR1 is SEHNR and CDR2 is FQNEAQ (reference sequence). This CDR3 reads CASSWRGTGELFF. DNA of the CDR3: TGTGCCAGCAGCTGGAGGGGCACCGGGGAGCTGTTTTTT.

This clone has just a few counts. The rearrangement links TRBV6-5 to TRBJ2-3; 11 bases align to TRBD2. The CDR3 loop spans 14 amino acids. With 2 bases clipped from V and 5 bases from J, the junction kept 0 bases outside the gene matches. Germline assignment: CDR1 MNHEY and CDR2 SVGAGI. This CDR3 reads CASSYLAGGDTQYF. The CDR3 nucleotides are TGTGCCAGCAGTTACCTAGCGGGAGGAGATACGCAGTATTTT.

The chain couples TRBV6-5 to TRBJ2-7; TRBD1 or TRBD2 may be the D gene (6 bases each). This CDR3 is 14 amino acids long. V dropped 0 bases and J dropped 4 bases, with 10 bases sitting between them. In germline, CDR1 is MNHEY, CDR2 SVGAGI. The CDR3 DNA reads as TGTGCCAGCAGTTACTCGAGAGGGGGGTACGAGCAGTACTTC. Amino acid sequence: CASSYSRGGYEQYF.

The genes are TRBV2 and TRBJ1-1; tentatively, D is TRBD1 (6 bases). The CDR3 contains 13 residues. The V end lost 7 bases, the J end lost 6 bases, and 15 bases lay between the germline ends. Looked up from germline, CDR1 is SNHLY and CDR2 is FYNNEI. In DNA form, the CDR3 reads TGTGCCAGCATCGAAACAGGGATCTCTGAAGCTTTCTTT. This codes for CASIETGISEAFF.